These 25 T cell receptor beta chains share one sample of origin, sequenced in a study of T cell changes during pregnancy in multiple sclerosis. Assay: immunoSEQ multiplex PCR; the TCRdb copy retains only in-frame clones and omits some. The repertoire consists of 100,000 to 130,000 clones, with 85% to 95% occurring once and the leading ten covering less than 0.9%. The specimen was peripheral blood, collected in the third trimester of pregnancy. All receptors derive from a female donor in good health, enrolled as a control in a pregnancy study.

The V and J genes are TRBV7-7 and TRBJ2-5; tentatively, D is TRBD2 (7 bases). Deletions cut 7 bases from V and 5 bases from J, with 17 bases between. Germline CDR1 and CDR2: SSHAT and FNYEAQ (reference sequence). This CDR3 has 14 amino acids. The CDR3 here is CASTQSGEGETQYF. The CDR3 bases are TGTGCCAGCACCCAATCAGGGGAGGGGGAGACCCAGTACTTC.

Written as DNA, the CDR3 is TGTGCTAGTGGTTATATTGGGGAGGGGATCTATGGCTACACCTTC. It specifies CASGYIGEGIYGYTF. The chain carries TRBV12-5 and TRBJ1-2; tentatively, D is TRBD1 (5 bases). This CDR3 spans 15 amino acids. Trimming left V 4 bases short and J 4 bases short, with 16 bases between. Germline CDR1 LGHNT, CDR2 FRNRAP.

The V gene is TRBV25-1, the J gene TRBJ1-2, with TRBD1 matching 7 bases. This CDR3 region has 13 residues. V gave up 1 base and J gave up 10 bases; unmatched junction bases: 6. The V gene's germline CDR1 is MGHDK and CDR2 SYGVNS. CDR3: CASSEFEGADYTF. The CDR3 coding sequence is TGTGCCAGCAGTGAATTTGAGGGGGCTGACTACACCTTC.

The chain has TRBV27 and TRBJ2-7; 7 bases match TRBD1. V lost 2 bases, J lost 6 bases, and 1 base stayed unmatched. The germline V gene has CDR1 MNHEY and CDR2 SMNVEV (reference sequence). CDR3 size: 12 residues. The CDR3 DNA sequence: TGTGCCAGCAGTTTAGCAGGGGGCGAGCAGTACTTC. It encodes CASSLAGGEQYF.

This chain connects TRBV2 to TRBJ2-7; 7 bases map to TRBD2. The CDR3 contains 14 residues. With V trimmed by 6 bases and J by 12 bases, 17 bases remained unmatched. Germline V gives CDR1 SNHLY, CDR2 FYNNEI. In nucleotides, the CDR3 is TGTGCCAGCAGGGAACCGGGACTAACTTTGGGGCCGTACTTC. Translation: CASREPGLTLGPYF.

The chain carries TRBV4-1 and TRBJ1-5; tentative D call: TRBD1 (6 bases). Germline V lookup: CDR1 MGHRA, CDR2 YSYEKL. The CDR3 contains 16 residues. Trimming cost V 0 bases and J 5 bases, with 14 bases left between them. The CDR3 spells CASSQEGYGGHQPQHF. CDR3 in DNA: TGCGCCAGCAGCCAAGAGGGGTATGGGGGCCATCAGCCCCAGCATTTT.

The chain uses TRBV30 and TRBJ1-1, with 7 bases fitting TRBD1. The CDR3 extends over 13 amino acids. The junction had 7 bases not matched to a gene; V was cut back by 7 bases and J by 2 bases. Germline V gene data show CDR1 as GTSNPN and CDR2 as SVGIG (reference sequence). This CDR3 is CASQGESNTEAFF. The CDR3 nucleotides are TGTGCCTCCCAGGGGGAAAGTAACACTGAAGCTTTCTTT. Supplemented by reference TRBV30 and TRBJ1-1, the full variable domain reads SQTIHQWPATLVQPVGSPLSLECTVEGTSNPNLYWYRQAAGRGLQLLFYSVGIGQISSEVPQNLSASRPQDRQFILSSKKLLLSDSGFYLCASQGESNTEAFFGQGTRLTVV.

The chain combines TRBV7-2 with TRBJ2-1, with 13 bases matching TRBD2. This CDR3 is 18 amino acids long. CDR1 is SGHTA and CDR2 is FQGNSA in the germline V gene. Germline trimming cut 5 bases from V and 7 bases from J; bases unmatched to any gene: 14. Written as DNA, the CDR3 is TGTGCCAGCAGCGCCAGGACTAGCGGGGGCCCCGCCTGGAATGAGCAGTTCTTC. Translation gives CASSARTSGGPAWNEQFF.

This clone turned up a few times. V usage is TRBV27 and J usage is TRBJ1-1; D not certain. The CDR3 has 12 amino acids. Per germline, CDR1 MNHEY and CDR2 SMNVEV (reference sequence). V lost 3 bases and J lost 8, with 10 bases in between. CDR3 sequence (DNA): TGTGCCAGCAGTTTGCGGCCACCCGAAGCTTTCTTT. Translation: CASSLRPPEAFF.

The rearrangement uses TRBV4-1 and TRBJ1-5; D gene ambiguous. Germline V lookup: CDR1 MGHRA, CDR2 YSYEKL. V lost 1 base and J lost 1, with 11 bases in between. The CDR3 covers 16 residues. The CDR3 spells CASSQGPVVSNQPQHF. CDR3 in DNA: TGCGCCAGCAGCCAAGGTCCAGTGGTCAGCAATCAGCCCCAGCATTTT.

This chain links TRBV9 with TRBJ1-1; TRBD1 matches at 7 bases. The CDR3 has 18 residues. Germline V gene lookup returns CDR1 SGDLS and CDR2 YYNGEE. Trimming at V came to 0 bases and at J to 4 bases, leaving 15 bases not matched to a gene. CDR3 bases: TGTGCCAGCAGCGTAGAAGGGGGCGTTGGGTCAGGGGGCACTGAAGCTTTCTTT. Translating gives CASSVEGGVGSGGTEAFF.

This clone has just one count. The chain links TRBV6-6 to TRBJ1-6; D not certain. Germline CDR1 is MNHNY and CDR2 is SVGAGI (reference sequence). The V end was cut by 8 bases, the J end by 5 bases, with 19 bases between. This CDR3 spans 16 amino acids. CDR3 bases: TGTGCCAGCCTAACGCAGCGGGGTAACCATAATTCACCCCTCCACTTT. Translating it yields CASLTQRGNHNSPLHF.

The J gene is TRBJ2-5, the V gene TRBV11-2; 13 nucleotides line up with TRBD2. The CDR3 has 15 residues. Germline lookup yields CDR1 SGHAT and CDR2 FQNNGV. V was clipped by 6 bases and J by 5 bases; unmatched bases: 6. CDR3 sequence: CASRGLAGIRETQYF. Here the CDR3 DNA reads TGTGCCAGCAGGGGACTAGCGGGGATTAGGGAGACCCAGTACTTC.

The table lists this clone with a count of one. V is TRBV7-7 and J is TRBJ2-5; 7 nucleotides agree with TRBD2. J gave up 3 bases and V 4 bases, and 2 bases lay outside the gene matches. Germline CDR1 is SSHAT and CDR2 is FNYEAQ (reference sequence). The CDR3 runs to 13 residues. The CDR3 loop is CASSSLAEETQYF. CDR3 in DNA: TGTGCCAGCAGCTCTCTAGCGGAAGAGACCCAGTACTTC.

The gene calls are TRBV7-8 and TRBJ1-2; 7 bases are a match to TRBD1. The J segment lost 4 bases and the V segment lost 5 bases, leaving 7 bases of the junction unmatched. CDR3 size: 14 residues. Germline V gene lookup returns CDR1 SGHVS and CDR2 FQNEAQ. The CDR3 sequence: CASSPLTGRYGYTF. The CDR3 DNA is TGTGCCAGCAGCCCACTGACAGGGCGCTATGGCTACACCTTC.

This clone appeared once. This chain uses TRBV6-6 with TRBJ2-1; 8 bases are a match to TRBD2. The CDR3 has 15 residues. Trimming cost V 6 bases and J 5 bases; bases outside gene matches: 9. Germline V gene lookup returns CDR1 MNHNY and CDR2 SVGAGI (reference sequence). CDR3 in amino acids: CASSTTGGGNNEQFF. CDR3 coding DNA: TGTGCCAGCAGCACCACCGGGGGGGGTAACAATGAGCAGTTCTTC.

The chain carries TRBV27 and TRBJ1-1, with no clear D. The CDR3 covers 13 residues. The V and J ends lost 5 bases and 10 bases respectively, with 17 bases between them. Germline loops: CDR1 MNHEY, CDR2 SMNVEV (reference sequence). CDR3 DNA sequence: TGTGCCAGCAGTCCGCCGAACACCCGCGGAGCTTTCTTT. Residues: CASSPPNTRGAFF.

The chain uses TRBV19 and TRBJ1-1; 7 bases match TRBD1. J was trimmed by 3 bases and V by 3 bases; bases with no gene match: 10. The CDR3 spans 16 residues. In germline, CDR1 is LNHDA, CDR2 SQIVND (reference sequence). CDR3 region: CASSIKQGQGYTEAFF. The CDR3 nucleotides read TGTGCCAGTAGTATCAAACAGGGGCAGGGATACACTGAAGCTTTCTTT.

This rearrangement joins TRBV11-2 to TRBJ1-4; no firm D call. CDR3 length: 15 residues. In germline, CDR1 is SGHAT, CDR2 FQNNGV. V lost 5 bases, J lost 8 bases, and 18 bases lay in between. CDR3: CASSPKRRIGEKLFF. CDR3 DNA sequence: TGTGCCAGCAGCCCAAAGAGGAGGATAGGCGAAAAACTGTTTTTT.

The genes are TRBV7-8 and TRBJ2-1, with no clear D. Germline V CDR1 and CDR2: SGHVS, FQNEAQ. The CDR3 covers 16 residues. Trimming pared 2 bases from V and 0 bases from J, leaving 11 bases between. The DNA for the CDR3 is TGTGCCAGCAGCTTACGAGGCACCAGCTCCTACAATGAGCAGTTCTTC. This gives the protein CASSLRGTSSYNEQFF.

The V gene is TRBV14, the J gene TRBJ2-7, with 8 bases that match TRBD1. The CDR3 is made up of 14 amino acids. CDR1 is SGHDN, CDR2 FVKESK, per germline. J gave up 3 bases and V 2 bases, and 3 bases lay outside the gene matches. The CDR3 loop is CASSQLGQGYEQYF. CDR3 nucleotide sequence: TGTGCCAGCAGCCAACTAGGACAGGGCTACGAGCAGTACTTC.

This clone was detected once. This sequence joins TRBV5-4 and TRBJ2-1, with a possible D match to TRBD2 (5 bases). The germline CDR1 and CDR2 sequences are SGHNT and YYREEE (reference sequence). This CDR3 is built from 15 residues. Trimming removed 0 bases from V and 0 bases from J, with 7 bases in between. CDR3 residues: CASSLAGSSYNEQFF. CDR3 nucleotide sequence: TGTGCCAGCAGCTTGGCGGGGAGCTCCTACAATGAGCAGTTCTTC.

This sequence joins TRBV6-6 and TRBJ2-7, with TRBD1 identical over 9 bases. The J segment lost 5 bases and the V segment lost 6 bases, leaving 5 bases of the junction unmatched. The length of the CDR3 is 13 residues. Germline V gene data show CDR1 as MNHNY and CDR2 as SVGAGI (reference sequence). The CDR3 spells CASRDRGFDEQYF. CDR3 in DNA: TGTGCCAGCAGAGACAGGGGGTTCGACGAGCAGTACTTC.

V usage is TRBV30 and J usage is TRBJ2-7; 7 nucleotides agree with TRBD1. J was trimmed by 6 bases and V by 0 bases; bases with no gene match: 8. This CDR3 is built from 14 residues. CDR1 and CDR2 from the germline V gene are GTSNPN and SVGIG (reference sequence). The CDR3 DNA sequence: TGTGCCTGGAGTGTATCGAGGGGGCTACGCGAGCAGTACTTC. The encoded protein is CAWSVSRGLREQYF.

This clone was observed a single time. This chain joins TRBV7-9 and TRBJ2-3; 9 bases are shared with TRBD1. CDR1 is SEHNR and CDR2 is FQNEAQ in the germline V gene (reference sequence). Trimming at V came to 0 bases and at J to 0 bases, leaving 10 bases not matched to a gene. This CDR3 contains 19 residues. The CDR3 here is CASSLAYGGTGPSTDTQYF. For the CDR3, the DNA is TGTGCCAGCAGCTTAGCGTATGGTGGGACAGGGCCTAGCACAGATACGCAGTATTTT.